The rows below give T cell receptor beta chains drawn from one sample of a study of blood T cell repertoires in COVID-19. Only in-frame clones appear in the TCRdb table, and some are missing; sequencing was by immunoSEQ multiplex PCR. The sample lists 250,000 to 350,000 clones; 90% were seen once. The sample taken for sequencing was PBMCs or T cells enriched from blood (not recorded which). These receptors all come from a woman younger than 30 with acute COVID-19. The CDR3 runs from the conserved cysteine through the conserved F or W. Each record gives: V gene, clone size, J gene, CDR3 protein. Size is stated for part of the rows, as once, few or many counts, or as a class when the clone is expanded.

TRBV7-9	-	TRBJ2-7	CASSLNRGYEQYF
TRBV12-3/TRBV12-4	-	TRBJ2-3	CASRGEPDTQYF
TRBV5-1	-	TRBJ1-6	CASKFGGQRSPLHF
TRBV20-1	once	TRBJ2-7	CSAGQGNEQYF
TRBV7-9	-	TRBJ1-1	CASGREGKLNTEAFF
TRBV2	-	TRBJ2-1	CASSFTTRAGTSPLGEQFF
TRBV9	-	TRBJ1-5	CASSVGTGGNQPQHF
TRBV18	-	TRBJ1-6	CASSPRRTAGGDSPLHF
TRBV28	-	TRBJ2-7	CASSLGGDPYEQYF
TRBV5-1	-	TRBJ2-5	CASSLGGQGAGETQYF
TRBV19	-	TRBJ1-5	CASTSEVENQPQHF
TRBV5-1	-	TRBJ1-1	CASGLGRQGPLNTEAFF
TRBV7-9	-	TRBJ2-3	CASSLGTGNTDTQYF
TRBV6-1	-	TRBJ2-5	CASSENPGRETQYF
TRBV30	-	TRBJ1-2	CAWETGGNYGYTF
TRBV3-1/TRBV3-2	-	TRBJ1-1	CASSQGGFTEAFF
TRBV25-1	-	TRBJ2-5	CASSEYRETQYF
TRBV19	-	TRBJ1-1	CASSIAGRNTEAFF
TRBV3-1/TRBV3-2	-	TRBJ2-7	CASSQALASYEQYF
TRBV30	-	TRBJ2-7	CAWSVGGVTYEQYF